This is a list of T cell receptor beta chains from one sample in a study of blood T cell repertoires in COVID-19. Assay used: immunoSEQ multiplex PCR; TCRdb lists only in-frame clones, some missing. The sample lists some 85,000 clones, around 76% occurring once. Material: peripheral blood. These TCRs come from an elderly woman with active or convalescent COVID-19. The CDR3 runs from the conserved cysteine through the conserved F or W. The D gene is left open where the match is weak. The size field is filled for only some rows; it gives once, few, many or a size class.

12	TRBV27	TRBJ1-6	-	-	TGTGCCAGCAGTGTGCCGGGAGCACCCCTCCACTTT	CASSVPGAPLHF
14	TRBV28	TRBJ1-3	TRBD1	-	TGTGCCAGCAGGTTGACAGGGGGCCGAAACACCATATATTTT	CASRLTGGRNTIYF
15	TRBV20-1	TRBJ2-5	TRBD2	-	TGCAGTGCTAGTAGCGACAGCGGGACCCAGGAGACCCAGTACTTC	CSASSDSGTQETQYF
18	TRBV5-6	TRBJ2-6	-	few	TGTGCCAGCAGCTTGGGGCAGGCATTCCTCTCTGGGGCCAACGTCCTGACTTTC	CASSLGQAFLSGANVLTF
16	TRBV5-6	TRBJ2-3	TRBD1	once	TGTGCCAGCCTGGACACACAGGGGCTTTTCACAGATACGCAGTATTTT	CASLDTQGLFTDTQYF
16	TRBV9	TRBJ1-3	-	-	TGTGCCAGCAGCCCCCTTGCGGGGTTGGCTGGAAACACCATATATTTT	CASSPLAGLAGNTIYF
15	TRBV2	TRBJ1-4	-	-	TGTGCCAGCAGTTGGGGGCCACAAATAAATGAAAAACTGTTTTTT	CASSWGPQINEKLFF
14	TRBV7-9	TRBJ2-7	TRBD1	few	TGTGCCAGCAGTTTGGGGACAGGGAGTCTGGAGCAGTACTTC	CASSLGTGSLEQYF
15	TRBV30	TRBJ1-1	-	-	TGTGCCTACGGAAGGGGTCGGTTAATGCGCACTGAAGCTTTCTTT	CAYGRGRLMRTEAFF
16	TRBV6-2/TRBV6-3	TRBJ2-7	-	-	TGTGCCAGCAGTTACCGCACGGGAACCCTTTACTACGAGCAGTACTTC	CASSYRTGTLYYEQYF
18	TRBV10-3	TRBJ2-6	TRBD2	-	TGTGCCATCAGTTGGACTAGCGGGGGGAGCTCTGGGGCCAACGTCCTGACTTTC	CAISWTSGGSSGANVLTF
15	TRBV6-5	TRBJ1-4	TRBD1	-	TGTGCCAGCAGCGATACCGGGACAGGGAGAGAAAAACTGTTTTTT	CASSDTGTGREKLFF
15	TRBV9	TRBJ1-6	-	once	TGTGCCAGCAGCGTAGATCCGAGGAGGAATTCACCCCTCCACTTT	CASSVDPRRNSPLHF
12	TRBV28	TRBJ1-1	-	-	TGTGCCAGCATGGGCGGGGATCCTGAAGCTTTCTTT	CASMGGDPEAFF
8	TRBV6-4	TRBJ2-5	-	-	TGTGCCAGCAGAGAACTGTACTTC	CASRELYF
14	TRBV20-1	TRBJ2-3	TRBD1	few	TGCAGTGCTAGTCTTAGGGGGCCGGCAGATACGCAGTATTTT	CSASLRGPADTQYF
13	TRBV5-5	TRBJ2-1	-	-	TGTGCCAGCAGCCCCCATCCGGGATCGGAGCAGTTCTTC	CASSPHPGSEQFF
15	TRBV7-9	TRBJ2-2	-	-	TGTGCCAGCAGCTTAGCGGGGGCGCTGACCGGGGAGCTGTTTTTT	CASSLAGALTGELFF
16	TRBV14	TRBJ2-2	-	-	TGTGCCAGCAGCCAAGAATTAATCCATGGCCCCGGGGAGCTGTTTTTT	CASSQELIHGPGELFF
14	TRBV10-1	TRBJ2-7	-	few	TGCGCCAGCAATACACAGGCGCCTACCTACGAGCAGTACTTC	CASNTQAPTYEQYF
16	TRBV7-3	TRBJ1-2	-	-	TGTGCCAGCAGCTTAACTGGGGCCAGGGGAAACTATGGCTACACCTTC	CASSLTGARGNYGYTF
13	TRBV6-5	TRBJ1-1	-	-	TGTGCCACTACAGTGGGCTGGGGGGTTGAAGCTTTCTTT	CATTVGWGVEAFF
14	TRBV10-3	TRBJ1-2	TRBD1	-	TGTGCCATCAGTGAGACAGGGGGTAACTATGGCTACACCTTC	CAISETGGNYGYTF
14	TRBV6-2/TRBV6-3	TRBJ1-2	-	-	TGTGCCAGCAGTTGGGACAACTTGGGCTATGGCTACACCTTC	CASSWDNLGYGYTF
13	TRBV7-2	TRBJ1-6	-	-	TGTGCCAGCAGCTTAGGACTAGGTTCACCCCTCCACTTT	CASSLGLGSPLHF
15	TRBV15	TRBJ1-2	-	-	TGTGCCACCAGCAGGCGGGGGGGTGAGGACTATGGCTACACCTTC	CATSRRGGEDYGYTF
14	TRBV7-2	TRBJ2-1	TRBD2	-	TGTGCCAGCAGAGGCGGGGGGGTAGGTAATGAGCAGTTCTTC	CASRGGGVGNEQFF
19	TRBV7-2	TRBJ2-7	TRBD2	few	TGTGCCAGCAGCCCTAGGGGAACCGGCGGGAGATCCCCATCCTACGAGCAGTACTTC	CASSPRGTGGRSPSYEQYF
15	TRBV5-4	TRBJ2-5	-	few	TGTGCCAGCAGCTTGCGTCAGGGCGGTGTCGAGACCCAGTACTTC	CASSLRQGGVETQYF
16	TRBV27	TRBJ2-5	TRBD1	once	TGTGCCAGCAGTCGGACAGGGGCGACGTACCAAGAGACCCAGTACTTC	CASSRTGATYQETQYF
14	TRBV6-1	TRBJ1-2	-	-	TGTGCCAGCAGTGAAGTCAGGGTTAGGAATGGCTACACCTTC	CASSEVRVRNGYTF
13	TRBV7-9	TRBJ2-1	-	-	TGTGCCAGCAGCTTAGCGGGCTTCGATGAGCAGTTCTTC	CASSLAGFDEQFF
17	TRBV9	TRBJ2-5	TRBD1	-	TGTGCCAGCAGCCCCGGGACAGGCCCCTCCGCAACGGAGACCCAGTACTTC	CASSPGTGPSATETQYF
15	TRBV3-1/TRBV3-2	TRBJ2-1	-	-	TGTGCCAGCAGCCACGGCGGGGACTCCTACAATGAGCAGTTCTTC	CASSHGGDSYNEQFF
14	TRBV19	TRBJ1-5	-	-	TGTGCCAGTAGGCCCGGGGGCGGGGGTCAGCCCCAGCATTTT	CASRPGGGGQPQHF
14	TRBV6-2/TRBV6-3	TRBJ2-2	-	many	TGTGCCAGCAGTTACTGGCAGTCCACCGGGGAGCTGTTTTTT	CASSYWQSTGELFF
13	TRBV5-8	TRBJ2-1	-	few	TGTGCCAGCAGCTTGAGCAGGGGTGGTGAGCAGTTCTTC	CASSLSRGGEQFF
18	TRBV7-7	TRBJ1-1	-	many	TGTGCTAGCAGTGTGGACAATCCACAATCCATTATGAACACTGAAGCTTTCTTT	CASSVDNPQSIMNTEAFF
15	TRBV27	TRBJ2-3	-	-	TGTGCCAGCAGCAAAGCCGCCCAGGGCACAGATACGCAGTATTTT	CASSKAAQGTDTQYF
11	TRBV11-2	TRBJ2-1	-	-	TGTGCCAGCAGCCCAGGGCCTAGACAGTTCTTC	CASSPGPRQFF
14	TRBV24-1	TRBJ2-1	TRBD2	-	TGTGCCACCAGCGGGACTAGCGGTTACAATGAGCAGTTCTTC	CATSGTSGYNEQFF
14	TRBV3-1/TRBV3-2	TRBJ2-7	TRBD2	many	TGTGCCAGCAAGCGACTAGCGGGATGCTTGGAGCAGTACTTC	CASKRLAGCLEQYF
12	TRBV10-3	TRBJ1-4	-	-	TGTGCCATCAGTGAGTCGAGCGAAAAACTGTTTTTT	CAISESSEKLFF
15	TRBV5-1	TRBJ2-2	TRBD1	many	TGCGCCAGCAAGAGGGTACAGGGGGCGTCCGGGGAGCTGTTTTTT	CASKRVQGASGELFF
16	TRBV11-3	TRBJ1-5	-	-	TGTGCCAGCAGCAAGCCAGGGGAGTATAGCAATCAGCCCCAGCATTTT	CASSKPGEYSNQPQHF
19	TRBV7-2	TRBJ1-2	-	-	TGTGCCAGCAGCCCGAACACAGGGAATATTGGAGTTCCTAACTATGGCTACACCTTC	CASSPNTGNIGVPNYGYTF
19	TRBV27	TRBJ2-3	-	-	TGTGCCAGCACCCCGGCCAGGGTGGAGGGCCATTCTAGCACAGATACGCAGTATTTT	CASTPARVEGHSSTDTQYF
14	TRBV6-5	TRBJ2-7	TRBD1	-	TGTGCCAGCGTACCCGACAGGGGAGGCTACGAGCAGTACTTC	CASVPDRGGYEQYF
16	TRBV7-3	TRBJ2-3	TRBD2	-	TGTGCCAGCAGCAACCCTAGCGGGGGGCCCCCGGATACGCAGTATTTT	CASSNPSGGPPDTQYF
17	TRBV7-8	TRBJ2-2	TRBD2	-	TGTGCCAGCAGCCTTCGACTAGCGGGGACGAACACCGGGGAGCTGTTTTTT	CASSLRLAGTNTGELFF
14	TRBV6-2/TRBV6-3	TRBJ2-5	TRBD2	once	TGTGCCAGCAGTTACTTCCGGGGGGAAGAGACCCAGTACTTC	CASSYFRGEETQYF
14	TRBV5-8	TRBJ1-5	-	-	TGTGCCAGCAGCACTGGACAGAAAAATCAGCCCCAGCATTTT	CASSTGQKNQPQHF
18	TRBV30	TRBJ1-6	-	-	TGTGCCTGGAGTGTACTTAGAACAGGAGTCTCCTATAATTCACCCCTCCACTTT	CAWSVLRTGVSYNSPLHF
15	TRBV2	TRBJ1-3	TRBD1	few	TGTGCCAGCAGTGTTATGTTGGGACAGGGGAACACCATATATTTT	CASSVMLGQGNTIYF
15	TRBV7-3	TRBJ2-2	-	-	TGTGCCAGCAGCTTACTGGGGGGGAACACCGGGGAGCTGTTTTTT	CASSLLGGNTGELFF
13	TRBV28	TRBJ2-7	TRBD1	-	TGTGCCAGCAGTCGAGGACAGGGGGTCAGGCAGTACTTC	CASSRGQGVRQYF
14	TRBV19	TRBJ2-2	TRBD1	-	TGTGCCAGTAGGCTGGGACAGCAGCACGGGGAGCTGTTTTTT	CASRLGQQHGELFF
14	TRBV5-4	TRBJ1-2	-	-	TGTGCCAGCAGCTTGGACGGTACTAACTATGGCTACACCTTC	CASSLDGTNYGYTF
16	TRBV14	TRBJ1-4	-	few	TGTGCCAGCAGCCAAGAGAGGGCAGCTCTTAATGAAAAACTGTTTTTT	CASSQERAALNEKLFF
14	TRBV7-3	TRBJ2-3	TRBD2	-	TGTGCCAGCAGCTTTAACGGGGGGGCGGATACGCAGTATTTT	CASSFNGGADTQYF